Each of the 20 T cell receptor beta chains below was sequenced from the same sample in a study of blood T cells in healthy people across ages. Then a second PCR, running about 6 to 11 cycles, was carried out with a sample-barcoded 5' primer and a J-beta primer mix. TCRdb itself ran the 5' RACE reads through MiXCR, one entry per CDR3 protein. The sample shows hundreds of thousands of distinct CDR3 sequences, roughly half of them seen only once. What was sequenced was blood. Receptor source: a woman aged 80 or older in good health.

This chain links TRBV2 with TRBJ2-5, with D possibly TRBD2 on 5 matching bases. V was clipped by 7 bases and J by 5 bases, with 14 bases between them. Germline V CDR1 and CDR2: SNHLY, FYNNEI. The length of the CDR3 is 13 residues. The CDR3 region is CASTERAGETQYF. DNA for the CDR3: TGTGCCAGCACCGAGAGGGCCGGGGAGACCCAGTACTTC.

The V call is TRBV18, the J call TRBJ1-4, with D hard to call. Looked up from germline, CDR1 is KGHSH and CDR2 is LQKENI. This CDR3 has 14 residues. V was shortened by 3 bases and J by 4 bases, with 9 bases between the two germline ends. The CDR3 bases are TGTGCCAGCTCACCGGGCAGCTTTAATGAAAAACTGTTTTTT. It is translated as CASSPGSFNEKLFF.

A note on this clonotype: It may be a read error: a sequence one base away is much more abundant. The chain is built from TRBV28 and TRBJ2-5, with 9 nucleotides matching TRBD1. The end of the DNA is better explained by TRBJ2-7, so the J call may be wrong. The germline CDR1 and CDR2 sequences are MDHEN and SYDVKM. This CDR3 region has 14 residues. DNA of the CDR3: TGTGCCAGCAGTCCCCGGACAGGGGATTGCGAGCAGTACTTC. Residues: CASSPRTGDCEQYF.

V gene TRBV27 combines with J gene TRBJ1-5; D is ambiguous. Germline CDR1 MNHEY, CDR2 SMNVEV (reference sequence). This CDR3 has 15 residues. The V end was cut by 2 bases, the J end by 1 base, with 9 bases between. CDR3 in DNA: TGTGCCAGCAGTTTAATTTTAGGAAGCAATCAGCCCCAGCATTTT. Protein sequence: CASSLILGSNQPQHF.

J is TRBJ2-7 and V is TRBV29-1, with 7 nucleotides matching TRBD1. The CDR3 contains 14 residues. Germline loops: CDR1 SQVTM, CDR2 ANQGSEA. Trimming cost V 4 bases and J 7 bases; bases outside gene matches: 13. Here the CDR3 reads CSVGEGDSHNEQYF. The CDR3 nucleotides are TGCAGCGTTGGTGAGGGGGACAGTCACAATGAGCAGTACTTC.

Comments on this clonotype: Given a much more abundant clone one base away, this may be a read error. The chain recombines TRBV7-2 with TRBJ2-1, with D unclear. V shed 5 bases and J shed 6 bases, with 14 bases lying between them. This CDR3 is built from 14 residues. Looked up from germline, CDR1 is SGHTA and CDR2 is FQGNSA. The CDR3 here is CASSVVTGLNEQFF. CDR3 in DNA: TGTGCCAGCAGCGTAGTTACGGGCCTCAATGAGCAGTTCTTC.

This clonotype was detected many times. The rearrangement joins TRBV29-1 to TRBJ2-1, with D unresolved. The CDR3 length is 8 residues. V lost 7 bases, J lost 10 bases, and 5 bases lay in between. Germline loops: CDR1 SQVTM, CDR2 ANQGSEA. The CDR3 loop is CSAAEQFF. The CDR3 nucleotides read TGCAGCGCTGCCGAGCAGTTCTTC.

On this clonotype: With a much larger clone just one base away, this may be a read error. The chain employs TRBV7-2 and TRBJ2-2; unclear D gene. Germline V gene sequence: CDR1 SGHTA, CDR2 FQGNSA. This CDR3 comprises 13 residues. Trimming cost V 0 bases and J 5 bases, with 4 bases left between them. CDR3 coding DNA: TGTGCCAGCAGCTTAGCCTGGACCGGGGAGCTGTTTTTT. This gives the protein CASSLAWTGELFF.

At least ten counts were recorded for this clonotype. The genes are TRBV7-9 and TRBJ2-7, with 8 bases matching TRBD1. Unmatched junction bases numbered 11, after V lost 4 bases and J lost 3 bases. From germline, CDR1 is SEHNR and CDR2 FQNEAQ (reference sequence). The CDR3 has 16 amino acids. The CDR3 coding sequence is TGTGCCAGCAGCTCAGGAGGAGGACAGGGACACTACGAGCAGTACTTC. This encodes CASSSGGGQGHYEQYF. Drawing the rest from reference TRBV7-9 and TRBJ2-7, the complete variable domain is DTGVSQNPRHKITKRGQNVTFRCDPISEHNRLYWYRQTLGQGPEFLTYFQNEAQLEKSRLLSDRFSAERPKGSFSTLEIQRTEQGDSAMYLCASSSGGGQGHYEQYFGPGTRLTVT.

This CDR3 is CASSSSRDIIDYGYTF. The CDR3 nucleotides read TGTGCCAGCAGCTCGTCTCGGGACATAATCGACTATGGCTACACCTTC. The chain combines TRBV11-1 with TRBJ1-2, with a weak D call TRBD1 (6 bases). Germline assignment: CDR1 SGHAT and CDR2 FQDESV (reference sequence). The CDR3 is 16 amino acids. V lost 4 bases to trimming and J lost 3 bases, with 18 bases between them.

This clonotype was seen repeatedly, ten times or more. The CDR3: CASSPRTTSYNEQFF. The CDR3 DNA is TGTGCCAGCAGCCCTCGGACAACCTCCTACAATGAGCAGTTCTTC. This chain connects TRBV7-9 to TRBJ2-1; D may be TRBD1 (5 bases). V was clipped by 5 bases and J by 0 bases, with 11 bases between them. Germline values: CDR1 SEHNR, CDR2 FQNEAQ (reference sequence). The CDR3 length is 15 residues.

This clonotype has at least ten counts. The rearrangement links TRBV12-3 or TRBV12-4 to TRBJ2-5; tentatively, D is TRBD2 (6 bases). V shed 2 bases and J shed 5 bases, with 15 bases lying between them. The CDR3 has 15 residues. This chain's CDR3 is CASSLKAGGWETQYF. The CDR3 nucleotides read TGTGCCAGCAGTTTAAAGGCAGGAGGGTGGGAGACCCAGTACTTC.

The genes are TRBV9 and TRBJ2-1; tentatively, D is TRBD1 (5 bases). Per germline, CDR1 SGDLS and CDR2 YYNGEE. This CDR3 region has 15 residues. With 4 bases removed from V and 4 bases from J, the gap between germline ends came to 15 bases. The CDR3 DNA reads TGTGCCAGCAGCCCACGGGTAGCAGGGTACAATGAGCAGTTCTTC. Translation gives CASSPRVAGYNEQFF.

The chain recombines TRBV29-1 with TRBJ1-2; D is possibly TRBD1 (5 bases). The length of the CDR3 is 15 residues. V lost 3 bases and J lost 0, with 14 bases in between. Germline V gene lookup returns CDR1 SQVTM and CDR2 ANQGSEA. CDR3 loop: CSVDRGGGTNYGYTF. CDR3 coding DNA: TGCAGCGTTGATAGGGGAGGAGGGACTAACTATGGCTACACCTTC.

This clonotype was recorded many times. The chain joins TRBV20-1 to TRBJ2-1; a possible D gene is TRBD2 (6 bases). Germline V lookup: CDR1 DFQATT, CDR2 SNEGSKA (reference sequence). The CDR3 spans 14 residues. The ends were cut back, 3 bases at V and 6 bases at J, with 15 bases in the middle. CDR3 sequence (DNA): TGCAGTGCTAGTAGTAGGACTATTGGCAATGAGCAGTTCTTC. This sequence encodes CSASSRTIGNEQFF.

J is TRBJ2-4 and V is TRBV28; 7 positions agree with TRBD1. The end of the DNA aligns better with TRBJ2-7, so the J call may be wrong. Germline CDR1 reads MDHEN; CDR2 reads SYDVKM. This CDR3 comprises 14 residues. CDR3 bases: TGTGCCAGCAGTTCCCAGGGGGTTCACTACGAGCAGTACTTC. This codes for CASSSQGVHYEQYF.

Worth noting for this clonotype: A much bigger clone sits one base away, suggesting this may be a read error. V usage is TRBV20-1 and J usage is TRBJ2-1; possible D gene TRBD2, 5 bases. The V gene's germline CDR1 is DFQATT and CDR2 SNEGSKA (reference sequence). The V gene lost 8 bases and the J gene lost 6 bases, with 14 bases spanning the gap. The CDR3 totals 12 residues. The CDR3 here is CSTARASNEQFF. The CDR3 coding sequence is TGCAGTACCGCGAGGGCTTCCAATGAGCAGTTCTTC.

This clonotype was picked up many times. The rearrangement links TRBV7-2 to TRBJ2-3; TRBD2 agrees at 9 bases. V shed 5 bases and J 7 bases; nucleotides not matched to a gene: 7. The germline V gene encodes CDR1 SGHTA and CDR2 FQGNSA. The CDR3 length is 14 residues. In DNA, the CDR3 is TGTGCCAGCAGCCGCGGGGGGGCCGAATATACGCAGTATTTT. This codes for CASSRGGAEYTQYF.

There are a few counts of this clonotype. The chain combines TRBV12-3 or TRBV12-4 with TRBJ1-5, with no clear D. CDR3 length equals 13 residues. The germline V and J ends were trimmed by 4 bases and 2 bases, with 6 bases remaining between them. CDR3 amino acids: CASSSAGNQPQHF. The CDR3 bases are TGTGCCAGCAGTTCCGCTGGCAATCAGCCCCAGCATTTT.

This clonotype showed up just a few times. The V gene is TRBV4-2, the J gene TRBJ1-5; D may be TRBD1 (5 bases). Trimming cost V 0 bases and J 2 bases, with 8 bases left between them. The length of the CDR3 is 15 residues. Germline-derived CDR1 and CDR2 are LGHNA and YNFKEQ. The CDR3 DNA sequence: TGTGCCAGCAGCCAAGATTTAGGGGGCAATCAGCCCCAGCATTTT. It encodes CASSQDLGGNQPQHF.